Below, 25 T cell receptor beta chains from the same sample are listed, as sequenced in a study of blood T cells in healthy people across ages. For the second PCR, which ran for roughly 6 to 12 cycles, a sample-barcoded 5' primer and a J-beta primer mix were used. TCRdb analysed the 5' RACE reads with MiXCR anew, one entry per CDR3 protein. Of over 1,200,000 distinct CDR3 sequences listed, approximately 59% are singletons. The sequenced material came from blood. The source of these receptors is a man between 18 and 29 years old in good health.

The chain combines TRBV3-1 with TRBJ2-1, with 11 positions matching TRBD1. Looked up from germline, CDR1 is LGHDT and CDR2 is YNNKEL (reference sequence). Germline trimming cut 4 bases from V and 5 bases from J; bases unmatched to any gene: 10. The CDR3 has 17 amino acids. CDR3 sequence (DNA): TGTGCCAGCAGCCCTGCGGGGGACAGGGGGAGGAACAATGAGCAGTTCTTC. This sequence encodes CASSPAGDRGRNNEQFF.

V is TRBV7-2 and J is TRBJ2-3; D is unclear. CDR1 and CDR2 from the germline V gene are SGHTA and FQGNSA. The V gene lost 5 bases and the J gene lost 6 bases, with 21 bases spanning the gap. The CDR3 covers 16 residues. The CDR3: CASSTTDSLASDTQYF. DNA of the CDR3: TGTGCCAGCAGCACCACAGACTCCCTCGCCTCCGATACGCAGTATTTT.

The chain couples TRBV7-9 to TRBJ2-7, with D perhaps matching TRBD2 (5 bases). The germline V gene encodes CDR1 SEHNR and CDR2 FQNEAQ (reference sequence). The CDR3 totals 16 residues. The V gene lost 4 bases and the J gene lost 7 bases, with 23 bases spanning the gap. The CDR3 DNA reads TGTGCCAGCAGCTCCCCCGTGGACTCCCATTCGGATGAGCAGTACTTC. Translated, it gives CASSSPVDSHSDEQYF.

V and J are TRBV24-1 and TRBJ1-2; D ambiguous. From germline, CDR1 is KGHDR and CDR2 SFDVKD. The CDR3 totals 15 residues. Trimming shortened V by 0 bases and J by 4 bases, and 11 bases separated the two germline ends. CDR3 protein: CATSDLQGGSYGYTF. CDR3 nucleotide sequence: TGTGCCACCAGTGATTTGCAAGGCGGCAGCTATGGCTACACCTTC.

The CDR3 DNA reads TGCGCCAGCAGCCACGGGAGCTTTAGCACAGATACGCAGTATTTT. It encodes CASSHGSFSTDTQYF. The genes are TRBV4-3 and TRBJ2-3; tentatively, D is TRBD2 (6 bases). The germline gives CDR1 LGHNA, CDR2 YSLEER. V was shortened by 3 bases and J by 0 bases, with 10 bases between the two germline ends. This CDR3 comprises 15 residues.

In this sample, this clonotype turned up a few times. The rearrangement uses TRBV20-1 and TRBJ2-1; D unclear. V lost 3 bases and J lost 4, with 10 bases in between. The CDR3 runs to 13 residues. The germline V gene has CDR1 DFQATT and CDR2 SNEGSKA (reference sequence). The chain's CDR3 is CSASWQTYNEQFF. DNA for the CDR3: TGCAGTGCTAGTTGGCAGACTTACAATGAGCAGTTCTTC.

This clonotype was detected only a few times. The chain couples TRBV5-5 to TRBJ1-2; D is uncertain. Trimming shortened V by 2 bases and J by 5 bases, and 19 bases separated the two germline ends. The CDR3 loop spans 16 amino acids. CDR1 and CDR2 from the germline V gene are SGHKS and YYEKEE (reference sequence). DNA for the CDR3: TGTGCCAGCAGCTTTGAGGCGGGTATTGTGTTATATGGCTACACCTTC. It codes for CASSFEAGIVLYGYTF.

The chain joins TRBV5-1 to TRBJ2-1, with 7 positions matching TRBD2. With 0 bases clipped from V and 0 bases from J, the junction kept 3 bases outside the gene matches. CDR3 size: 16 residues. Germline CDR1 SGHRS, CDR2 YFSETQ. The CDR3 sequence is CASSLVTGGSYNEQFF. The DNA for the CDR3 is TGCGCCAGCAGCTTGGTGACGGGAGGCTCCTACAATGAGCAGTTCTTC.

This chain joins TRBV20-1 and TRBJ2-7; possible D gene TRBD1, 6 bases. The V end lost 0 bases, the J end lost 6 bases, and 18 bases lay between the germline ends. The germline V gene encodes CDR1 DFQATT and CDR2 SNEGSKA (reference sequence). The CDR3 is 15 residues long. CDR3 bases: TGCAGTGCTAGAGATATTGGGACATCGAGCATCGAGCAGTACTTC. It yields the protein CSARDIGTSSIEQYF.

This clonotype turned up a few times. The chain uses TRBV6-6 and TRBJ1-2; no reliable D call. Germline-derived CDR1 and CDR2 are MNHNY and SVGAGI (reference sequence). The CDR3 extends over 14 amino acids. The V gene lost 4 bases and the J gene lost 4 bases, with 13 bases spanning the gap. CDR3: CASSSPDRLYGYTF. The CDR3 DNA is TGTGCCAGCAGTTCACCGGACCGACTCTATGGCTACACCTTC.

This chain connects TRBV12-3 or TRBV12-4 to TRBJ2-4; 8 nucleotides line up with TRBD1. The DNA end is a closer match to TRBJ2-7, so the J assignment may be wrong. The CDR3 extends over 14 amino acids. CDR3 DNA sequence: TGTGCCAGCAGTTCGGGACAGGCTTGGGACGAGCAGTACTTC. Translating gives CASSSGQAWDEQYF.

A remark on this clonotype: At one end the junction does not follow the germline gene, possibly because of a read error. This rearrangement joins TRBV12-3 or TRBV12-4 to TRBJ1-2; D is undetermined. This CDR3 has 14 amino acids. The CDR3 spells CASFSSGRSYSYTF. The DNA of the CDR3 is TGTGCCAGCTTCTCCTCCGGACGGAGCTATAGCTACACCTTC.

The chain employs TRBV20-1 and TRBJ2-3; TRBD2 agrees at 11 bases. From germline, CDR1 is DFQATT and CDR2 SNEGSKA (reference sequence). This CDR3 spans 15 amino acids. Unmatched junction bases numbered 4, after V lost 5 bases and J lost 0 bases. The CDR3 nucleotides are TGCAGTGCTGTTAGCGGGGGGGAAAGCACAGATACGCAGTATTTT. It is translated as CSAVSGGESTDTQYF.

V gene TRBV20-1 combines with J gene TRBJ2-7; 10 nucleotides line up with TRBD1. J was trimmed by 2 bases and V by 6 bases; bases with no gene match: 7. CDR1 is DFQATT and CDR2 is SNEGSKA in the germline V gene (reference sequence). The CDR3 is 14 residues long. CDR3 loop: CSAVDGTGAYEQYF. The CDR3 region has the DNA TGCAGTGCAGTCGACGGGACAGGGGCCTACGAGCAGTACTTC.

This clonotype was seen a few times. The rearrangement uses TRBV12-3 or TRBV12-4 and TRBJ2-7; the D is unclear. V lost 2 bases and J lost 7, with 9 bases in between. The CDR3 runs to 12 residues. This CDR3 reads CASSLSRLEQYF. CDR3 coding DNA: TGTGCCAGCAGTTTATCCCGCCTAGAGCAGTACTTC.

This clonotype was recorded a few times. The chain joins TRBV6-6 to TRBJ2-7, with D unclear. The CDR3 runs to 13 residues. V was cut by 2 bases and J by 3 bases, with 8 bases left in between. The germline gives CDR1 MNHNY, CDR2 SVGAGI (reference sequence). The CDR3 DNA reads TGTGCCAGCAGTTACCGGGCCGACTACGAGCAGTACTTC. It specifies CASSYRADYEQYF.

This clonotype showed up just a few times. V gene TRBV6-1 combines with J gene TRBJ2-1; D may be TRBD1 or TRBD2 (5 bases each). This CDR3 spans 16 amino acids. V lost 2 bases, J lost 0 bases, and 11 bases lay in between. CDR1 and CDR2 (germline): MNHNS, SASEGT. CDR3 nucleotides: TGTGCCAGCAGTGAAATTGGGGACCCCTCCTACAATGAGCAGTTCTTC. As protein: CASSEIGDPSYNEQFF.

The rearrangement joins TRBV12-3 or TRBV12-4 to TRBJ2-3; TRBD2 matches at 9 bases. This CDR3 contains 14 residues. V lost 7 bases to trimming and J lost 3 bases; unmatched junction nucleotides: 5. The CDR3 DNA follows: TGTGCCAGCAATCCGGGACTAGCAACAGATACGCAGTATTTT. It translates to CASNPGLATDTQYF.

In its sample, this clonotype was seen a few times. The chain has TRBV29-1 and TRBJ2-5, with a possible D match to TRBD1 (6 bases). The J call is uncertain, as TRBJ2-7 better fits the DNA end. This CDR3 contains 13 residues. From germline, CDR1 is SQVTM and CDR2 ANQGSEA. The CDR3 reads CSALPGRGHEQYF. CDR3 in DNA: TGCAGCGCCCTCCCGGGCAGGGGACACGAGCAGTACTTC.

In this sample, this clonotype turned up a few times. The V and J genes are TRBV7-9 and TRBJ2-3; unclear D gene. CDR3 length: 13 amino acids. Between the trimmed V and J ends, which lost 5 bases and 4 bases, there was a span of 10 bases. Germline values: CDR1 SEHNR, CDR2 FQNEAQ (reference sequence). The CDR3 DNA follows: TGTGCCAGCAGCCCATCTCTTGCAGATACGCAGTATTTT. It translates to CASSPSLADTQYF.

The chain combines TRBV11-2 with TRBJ2-5; 10 bases are shared with TRBD1. The junction had 7 bases not matched to a gene; V was cut back by 5 bases and J by 13 bases. The germline gives CDR1 SGHAT, CDR2 FQNNGV. The CDR3 totals 12 residues. CDR3 sequence reads: CASSPYRDRGYF. The CDR3 nucleotides are TGTGCCAGCAGCCCCTACCGGGACAGGGGGTACTTC.

Notes on this clonotype: At one end, the junction sequence differs from germline, possibly due to a read error. The V call is TRBV29-1, the J call TRBJ2-1; 8 positions agree with TRBD1. The CDR3 runs to 13 residues. Germline V gene lookup returns CDR1 SQVTM and CDR2 ANQGSEA. DNA for the CDR3: TGCTGCGTAGAGGACAGGGAGATGAATGAGCAGTTCTTC. Residues: CCVEDREMNEQFF.

This sequence joins TRBV19 and TRBJ2-3; a weak D match, TRBD1 (6 bases). Between the trimmed V and J ends, which lost 6 bases and 2 bases, there was a span of 12 bases. The CDR3 runs to 14 residues. Per germline, CDR1 LNHDA and CDR2 SQIVND (reference sequence). Written as DNA, the CDR3 is TGTGCCAGTAGCCCCGGGACACTCACAGATACGCAGTATTTT. It codes for CASSPGTLTDTQYF.

The rearrangement joins TRBV29-1 to TRBJ2-7; TRBD1 is a possible D gene (6 bases). Trimming took off 0 bases at V and 1 base at J, with 7 bases between the two ends. Per germline, CDR1 SQVTM and CDR2 ANQGSEA. The CDR3 totals 13 residues. The CDR3, as DNA: TGCAGCGTTGAAGACGACAGGTCCTACGAGCAGTACTTC. Protein sequence: CSVEDDRSYEQYF.

This chain links TRBV4-1 with TRBJ1-2, with 7 positions matching TRBD1. The CDR3 consists of 15 residues. V lost 3 bases, J lost 3 bases, and 7 bases stayed unmatched. The germline V gene encodes CDR1 MGHRA and CDR2 YSYEKL. The CDR3 nucleotides read TGCGCCAGCAGCCACCAGACAGGGCCCTACTATGGCTACACCTTC. It is translated as CASSHQTGPYYGYTF.